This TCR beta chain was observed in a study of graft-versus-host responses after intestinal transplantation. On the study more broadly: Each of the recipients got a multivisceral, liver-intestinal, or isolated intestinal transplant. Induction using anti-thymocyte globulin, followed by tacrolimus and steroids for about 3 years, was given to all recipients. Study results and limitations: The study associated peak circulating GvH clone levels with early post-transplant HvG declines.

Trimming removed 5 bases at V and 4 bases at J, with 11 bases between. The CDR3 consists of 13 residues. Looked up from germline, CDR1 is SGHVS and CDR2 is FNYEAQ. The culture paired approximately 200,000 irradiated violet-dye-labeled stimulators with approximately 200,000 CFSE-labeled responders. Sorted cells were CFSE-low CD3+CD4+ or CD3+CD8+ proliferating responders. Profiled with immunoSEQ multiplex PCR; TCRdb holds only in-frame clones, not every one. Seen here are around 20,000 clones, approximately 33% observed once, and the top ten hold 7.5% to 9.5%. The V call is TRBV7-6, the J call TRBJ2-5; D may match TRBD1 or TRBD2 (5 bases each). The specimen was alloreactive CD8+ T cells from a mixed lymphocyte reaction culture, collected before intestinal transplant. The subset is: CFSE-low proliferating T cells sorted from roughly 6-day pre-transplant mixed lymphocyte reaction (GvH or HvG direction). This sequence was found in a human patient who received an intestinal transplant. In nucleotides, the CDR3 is TGTGCCAGCAGCCCGGGGCCTGGAGAGACCCAGTACTTC. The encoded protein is CASSPGPGETQYF.